This is a list of T cell receptor beta chains from one sample in a study of blood T cell repertoires in COVID-19. Sequencing was performed with immunoSEQ multiplex PCR; in TCRdb, only in-frame clones are kept and a portion is missing. The data show about 400,000 clones, approximately 88% seen once. Material for sequencing was PBMCs or T cells enriched from blood (not recorded which). Every receptor here comes from a woman in her 40s with acute COVID-19. Both conserved end residues are part of each CDR3. The order of the fields is V gene, J gene, D gene, clone size, CDR3 DNA, CDR3 protein. D genes are given only for firm matches. Clone size is given for some rows only: seen once, a few or many times, or a class if the clone is expanded.

V gene: TRBV12-3/TRBV12-4
J gene: TRBJ1-2
D gene: TRBD1
clone size: .
CDR3 DNA: TGTGCCAGCAGTTTTTGGGACAGCGATGGCTACACCTTC
CDR3 protein: CASSFWDSDGYTF

V gene: TRBV14
J gene: TRBJ2-5
D gene: .
clone size: few
CDR3 DNA: TGTGCCAGCAGCCATCGAGAGACCCAGTACTTC
CDR3 protein: CASSHRETQYF

V gene: TRBV5-6
J gene: TRBJ2-5
D gene: TRBD1
clone size: .
CDR3 DNA: TGTGCCAGCAGCCGTCGTCGGGACAGGGGGCGAGAGACCCAGTACTTC
CDR3 protein: CASSRRRDRGRETQYF

V gene: TRBV4-1
J gene: TRBJ1-2
D gene: TRBD1
clone size: .
CDR3 DNA: TGCGCCAGCAGCCAACCCGACAGGGAGGTCGGCTACACCTTC
CDR3 protein: CASSQPDREVGYTF

V gene: TRBV4-1
J gene: TRBJ1-4
D gene: TRBD1
clone size: .
CDR3 DNA: TGCGCCAGCAGCCCCACGGGACAGGGGGCGAAAAAACTGTTTTTT
CDR3 protein: CASSPTGQGAKKLFF

V gene: TRBV11-2
J gene: TRBJ1-1
D gene: TRBD1
clone size: few
CDR3 DNA: TGTGCCAGCAGCGCGAGGAGCAGGGGGAGAACAATGAACACTGAAGCTTTCTTT
CDR3 protein: CASSARSRGRTMNTEAFF

V gene: TRBV25-1
J gene: TRBJ2-6
D gene: TRBD1
clone size: .
CDR3 DNA: TGTGCCAGCAGTGAACCGCAGGGGGCGACTACCGGGGCCAACGTCCTGACTTTC
CDR3 protein: CASSEPQGATTGANVLTF

V gene: TRBV30
J gene: TRBJ2-7
D gene: .
clone size: .
CDR3 DNA: TGTGCCTGGAGTGTACTAGCTTACGAGCAGTACTTC
CDR3 protein: CAWSVLAYEQYF

V gene: TRBV6-5
J gene: TRBJ1-2
D gene: .
clone size: once
CDR3 DNA: TGTGCCAGCAGGGAGGACTTTGCAGCTAACTATGGCTACACCTTC
CDR3 protein: CASREDFAANYGYTF

V gene: TRBV7-9
J gene: TRBJ1-2
D gene: .
clone size: .
CDR3 DNA: TGTGCCAGCAGCTTAGTACAGGTAACTAACTATGGCTACACCTTC
CDR3 protein: CASSLVQVTNYGYTF

V gene: TRBV2
J gene: TRBJ2-6
D gene: .
clone size: .
CDR3 DNA: TGTGGAGGGAAACGCTCTGGGGCCAACGTCCTGACTTTC
CDR3 protein: CGGKRSGANVLTF

V gene: TRBV18
J gene: TRBJ2-7
D gene: TRBD2
clone size: .
CDR3 DNA: TGTGCCAGCTCCCCAGCAGGGAGGGACTACGAGCAGTACTTC
CDR3 protein: CASSPAGRDYEQYF

V gene: TRBV20-1
J gene: TRBJ2-1
D gene: .
clone size: .
CDR3 DNA: TGCAGTGCTAGTTGGTTTGCAGGTTACAATGAGCAGTTCTTC
CDR3 protein: CSASWFAGYNEQFF

V gene: TRBV3-1/TRBV3-2
J gene: TRBJ1-1
D gene: .
clone size: .
CDR3 DNA: TGTGCCAGCAGCCCCACAAGAGGACAGACTGAAGCTTTCTTT
CDR3 protein: CASSPTRGQTEAFF

V gene: TRBV15
J gene: TRBJ1-1
D gene: .
clone size: .
CDR3 DNA: TGTGCCACCAGCAGAGGTGGCGGAGAGAAAACTGAAGCTTTCTTT
CDR3 protein: CATSRGGGEKTEAFF

V gene: TRBV5-6
J gene: TRBJ2-1
D gene: TRBD2
clone size: .
CDR3 DNA: TGTGCCAGCAGCTCCACTAGCGGGGGTACCTACAATGAGCAGTTCTTC
CDR3 protein: CASSSTSGGTYNEQFF

V gene: TRBV5-1
J gene: TRBJ1-2
D gene: .
clone size: .
CDR3 DNA: TGCGCCAGCAGCTTTGACAGGAATAACTATGGCTACACCTTC
CDR3 protein: CASSFDRNNYGYTF

V gene: TRBV14
J gene: TRBJ2-7
D gene: .
clone size: .
CDR3 DNA: TGTGCCAGCAGCCCACGAGACTACGAGCAGTACTTC
CDR3 protein: CASSPRDYEQYF

V gene: TRBV10-3
J gene: TRBJ1-4
D gene: .
clone size: once
CDR3 DNA: TGTGCCATCAGTGACCGGGGGTGGGAAAAACTGTTTTTT
CDR3 protein: CAISDRGWEKLFF

V gene: TRBV18
J gene: TRBJ1-1
D gene: .
clone size: .
CDR3 DNA: TGTGCCAGCTCACCACCGATACGCGGGGGGGACACTGAAGCTTTCTTT
CDR3 protein: CASSPPIRGGDTEAFF

V gene: TRBV7-9
J gene: TRBJ1-6
D gene: .
clone size: .
CDR3 DNA: TGTGCCAGCAGCCAAACCGGTATGGATAATTCACCCCTCCACTTT
CDR3 protein: CASSQTGMDNSPLHF

V gene: TRBV6-2/TRBV6-3
J gene: TRBJ2-1
D gene: TRBD2
clone size: .
CDR3 DNA: TGTGCCAGCAGTTATTCTGCTAGCGGGGGGTACAATGAGCAGTTCTTC
CDR3 protein: CASSYSASGGYNEQFF

V gene: TRBV5-6
J gene: TRBJ1-2
D gene: .
clone size: .
CDR3 DNA: TGTGCCAGCAGCTTGTCCGGACAGTCCTATGGCTACACCTTC
CDR3 protein: CASSLSGQSYGYTF

V gene: TRBV13
J gene: TRBJ2-5
D gene: .
clone size: .
CDR3 DNA: TGTGCCAGCAGCTTAGGTTTTCCCAGCGCAGAGACCCAGTACTTC
CDR3 protein: CASSLGFPSAETQYF

V gene: TRBV20-1
J gene: TRBJ2-5
D gene: .
clone size: .
CDR3 DNA: TGCAGTGCTAGAATCAGCGGGACCCAGTACTTC
CDR3 protein: CSARISGTQYF

V gene: TRBV18
J gene: TRBJ2-7
D gene: .
clone size: .
CDR3 DNA: TGTGCCAGCTCACCATCGGGAGACAGGGCCACCTACGAGCAGTACTTC
CDR3 protein: CASSPSGDRATYEQYF

V gene: TRBV20-1
J gene: TRBJ2-7
D gene: TRBD1
clone size: .
CDR3 DNA: TGCAGTGCTAGTTATCAGGGGGCTCGTACCGAGCAGTACTTC
CDR3 protein: CSASYQGARTEQYF

V gene: TRBV21-1
J gene: TRBJ2-6
D gene: .
clone size: .
CDR3 DNA: TGTGCCAGCAGCCGACATTCCGGGACTCCCCACTCTGGGGCCAACGTCCTGACTTTC
CDR3 protein: CASSRHSGTPHSGANVLTF

V gene: TRBV3-1/TRBV3-2
J gene: TRBJ2-1
D gene: .
clone size: .
CDR3 DNA: TGTGCCAGCAGCCAAGATCTCGGTCGGAATGAGCAGTTCTTC
CDR3 protein: CASSQDLGRNEQFF

V gene: TRBV6-5
J gene: TRBJ1-4
D gene: .
clone size: .
CDR3 DNA: TGTGCCAGCAGTCTCGTACTTGCAACTAATGAAAAACTGTTTTTT
CDR3 protein: CASSLVLATNEKLFF

V gene: TRBV7-9
J gene: TRBJ2-6
D gene: TRBD1
clone size: .
CDR3 DNA: TGTGCCAGCAGCTTAGCACTCGGGACAGCCCTTGTAGGGGCCAACGTCCTGACTTTC
CDR3 protein: CASSLALGTALVGANVLTF

V gene: TRBV7-2
J gene: TRBJ2-2
D gene: .
clone size: .
CDR3 DNA: TGTGCCAGCAGCTTAGCTGGGGCAGGTGGAACCGGGGAGCTGTTTTTT
CDR3 protein: CASSLAGAGGTGELFF

V gene: TRBV7-2
J gene: TRBJ1-6
D gene: .
clone size: .
CDR3 DNA: TGTGCCAGCAGCTTATACAGGGAATCACCCCTCCACTTT
CDR3 protein: CASSLYRESPLHF

V gene: TRBV4-1
J gene: TRBJ2-7
D gene: .
clone size: .
CDR3 DNA: TGCGCCAGCAGCCAAGTATCGTCCTACGAGCAGTACTTC
CDR3 protein: CASSQVSSYEQYF

V gene: TRBV5-1
J gene: TRBJ1-1
D gene: TRBD1
clone size: .
CDR3 DNA: TGCGCCAGCAGCCAGGGACAGGGGGCGATTTACACTGAAGCTTTCTTT
CDR3 protein: CASSQGQGAIYTEAFF

V gene: TRBV3-1/TRBV3-2
J gene: TRBJ2-5
D gene: TRBD2
clone size: .
CDR3 DNA: TGTGCCAGCAGCCTCAGCGGGGGACCTCAAGAGACCCAGTACTTC
CDR3 protein: CASSLSGGPQETQYF

V gene: TRBV3-1/TRBV3-2
J gene: TRBJ1-1
D gene: .
clone size: .
CDR3 DNA: TGTGCCAGCAGCCAAGTCGGGGAGGTAGAAGCTTTCTTT
CDR3 protein: CASSQVGEVEAFF

V gene: TRBV6-1
J gene: TRBJ2-7
D gene: .
clone size: .
CDR3 DNA: TGTGCCAGCAGTGATGGGCAGGCCTTTTTTTACGAGCAGTACTTC
CDR3 protein: CASSDGQAFFYEQYF

V gene: TRBV7-2
J gene: TRBJ1-2
D gene: .
clone size: .
CDR3 DNA: TGTGCCAGCAGGGGTCGGGACGGGGAGGACTATGGCTACACCTTC
CDR3 protein: CASRGRDGEDYGYTF

V gene: TRBV5-1
J gene: TRBJ1-5
D gene: TRBD1
clone size: .
CDR3 DNA: TGCGCCAGTAGGGCGGGACAGGGGTTCAATCAGCCCCAGCATTTT
CDR3 protein: CASRAGQGFNQPQHF

V gene: TRBV19
J gene: TRBJ1-2
D gene: TRBD1
clone size: .
CDR3 DNA: TGTGCCAGTAGAAGGGACAGGATGATCTATGGCTACACCTTC
CDR3 protein: CASRRDRMIYGYTF